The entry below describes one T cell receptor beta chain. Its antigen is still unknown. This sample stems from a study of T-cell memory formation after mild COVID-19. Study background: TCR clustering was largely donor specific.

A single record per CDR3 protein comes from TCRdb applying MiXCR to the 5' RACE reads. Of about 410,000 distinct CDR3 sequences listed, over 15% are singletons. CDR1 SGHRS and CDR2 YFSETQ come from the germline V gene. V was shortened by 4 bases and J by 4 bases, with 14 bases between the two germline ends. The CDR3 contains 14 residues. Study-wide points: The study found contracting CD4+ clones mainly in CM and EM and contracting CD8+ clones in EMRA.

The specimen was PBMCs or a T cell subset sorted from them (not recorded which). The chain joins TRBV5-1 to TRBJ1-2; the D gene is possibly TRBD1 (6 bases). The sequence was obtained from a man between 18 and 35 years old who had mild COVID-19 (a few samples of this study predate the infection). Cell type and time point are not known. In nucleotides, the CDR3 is TGCGCCAGCAGCGTTACAGGGACTGGCTATGGCTACACCTTC. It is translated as CASSVTGTGYGYTF.